A single sample is the source of the 6 T cell receptor beta chains below, sequenced in a study of blood T cells in healthy people across ages. Using a J-beta primer mix together with a sample-barcoded 5' primer, a second PCR was run for roughly 6 to 12 cycles. TCRdb re-called the 5' RACE reads with MiXCR, one entry per CDR3 protein. This sample has approximately 730,000 distinct CDR3 sequences; around 40% occur once, and the top ten carry 20% to 25%. The sequencing input was blood. These receptor sequences come from a woman between 55 and 75 years old in good health.

The chain joins TRBV2 to TRBJ2-3; D possibly corresponds to TRBD2 (5 bases). The CDR3 is 15 amino acids. CDR1 and CDR2 from the germline V gene are SNHLY and FYNNEI. Trimming removed 4 bases from V and 2 bases from J, with 13 bases in between. CDR3 DNA sequence: TGTGCCAGCAGTGGATTCGGGGAAGCCACAGATACGCAGTATTTT. Its protein is CASSGFGEATDTQYF. Drawing the rest from reference TRBV2 and TRBJ2-3, the complete variable domain is EPEVTQTPSHQVTQMGQEVILRCVPISNHLYFYWYRQILGQKVEFLVSFYNNEISEKSEIFDDQFSVERPDGSNFTLKIRSTKLEDSAMYFCASSGFGEATDTQYFGPGTRLTVL.

This clonotype has just a few counts. The rearrangement links TRBV9 to TRBJ2-1; 8 nucleotides align to TRBD2. Germline V gene sequence: CDR1 SGDLS, CDR2 YYNGEE. V was clipped by 2 bases and J by 3 bases; unmatched bases: 4. The CDR3 is 15 amino acids. The CDR3 coding sequence is TGTGCCAGCAGCGTTCTAAGCGGGAGCTACAATGAGCAGTTCTTC. Its protein product is CASSVLSGSYNEQFF. Full variable domain (remainder filled in from reference TRBV9 and TRBJ2-1): DSGVTQTPKHLITATGQRVTLRCSPRSGDLSVYWYQQSLDQGLQFLIQYYNGEERAKGNILERFSAQQFPDLHSELNLSSLELGDSALYFCASSVLSGSYNEQFFGPGTRLTVL.

The sample holds many counts of this clonotype. V usage is TRBV7-2 and J usage is TRBJ2-3; tentative D call: TRBD2 (5 bases). This CDR3 comprises 16 residues. CDR1 is SGHTA and CDR2 is FQGNSA in the germline V gene. Trimming took 5 bases from V and 0 from J, leaving 15 bases between them. CDR3 DNA: TGTGCCAGCAGCCCCGGACTCCACCCTAGCACAGATACGCAGTATTTT. This gives the protein CASSPGLHPSTDTQYF.

The table lists this clonotype with a few counts. The chain carries TRBV20-1 and TRBJ2-1; 10 bases map to TRBD1. The CDR3 runs to 14 residues. The V gene's germline CDR1 is DFQATT and CDR2 SNEGSKA (reference sequence). V was clipped by 5 bases and J by 12 bases; unmatched bases: 13. This chain's CDR3 is CSAPGTGEIKGQFF. In DNA, the CDR3 is TGCAGTGCTCCCGGGACAGGGGAGATTAAAGGGCAGTTCTTC.

This clonotype has a handful of counts. V usage is TRBV20-1 and J usage is TRBJ2-1; 7 bases are shared with TRBD1. The CDR3 has 14 residues. Germline V gene data show CDR1 as DFQATT and CDR2 as SNEGSKA (reference sequence). With 5 bases clipped from V and 3 bases from J, the junction kept 7 bases outside the gene matches. DNA of the CDR3: TGCAGTGCTGCACCGGGACAGAACTACAATGAGCAGTTCTTC. Translation: CSAAPGQNYNEQFF.

Many counts were recorded for this clonotype. CDR3 bases: TGTGCCAGCAGCGCCTCGGACGCGGGAGCGCAAGAGACCCAGTACTTC. This gives the protein CASSASDAGAQETQYF. The chain has TRBV9 and TRBJ2-5, with TRBD2 matching over 7 bases. The CDR3 extends over 16 amino acids. Germline loops: CDR1 SGDLS, CDR2 YYNGEE. V gave up 3 bases and J gave up 2 bases; unmatched junction bases: 10. The variable domain in full, completed from reference TRBV9 and TRBJ2-5, reads DSGVTQTPKHLITATGQRVTLRCSPRSGDLSVYWYQQSLDQGLQFLIQYYNGEERAKGNILERFSAQQFPDLHSELNLSSLELGDSALYFCASSASDAGAQETQYFGPGTRLLVL.